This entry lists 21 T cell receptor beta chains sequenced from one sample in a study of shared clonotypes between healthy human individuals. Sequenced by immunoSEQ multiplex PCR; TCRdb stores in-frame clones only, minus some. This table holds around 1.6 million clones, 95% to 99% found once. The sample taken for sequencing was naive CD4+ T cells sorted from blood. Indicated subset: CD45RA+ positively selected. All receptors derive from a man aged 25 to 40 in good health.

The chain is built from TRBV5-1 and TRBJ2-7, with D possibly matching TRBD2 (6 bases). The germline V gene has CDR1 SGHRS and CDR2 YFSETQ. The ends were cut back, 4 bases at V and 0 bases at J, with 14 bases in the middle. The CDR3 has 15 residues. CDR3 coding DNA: TGCGCCAGCAGCCCGGGGCGGGACGGCTCCTACGAGCAGTACTTC. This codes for CASSPGRDGSYEQYF.

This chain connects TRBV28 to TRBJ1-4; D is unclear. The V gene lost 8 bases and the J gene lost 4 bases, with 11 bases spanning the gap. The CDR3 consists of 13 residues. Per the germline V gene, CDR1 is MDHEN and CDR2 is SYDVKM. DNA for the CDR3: TGTGCCAGCTGTCGACGGGTTAATGAAAAACTGTTTTTT. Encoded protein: CASCRRVNEKLFF. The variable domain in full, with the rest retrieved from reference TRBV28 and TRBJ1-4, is DVKVTQSSRYLVKRTGEKVFLECVQDMDHENMFWYRQDPGLGLRLIYFSYDVKMKEKGDIPEGYSVSREKKERFSLILESASTNQTSMYLCASCRRVNEKLFFGSGTQLSVL.

As DNA, the CDR3 is TGTGCCAGCAGCGCGACTAGCCTAAATGAGCAGTTCTTC. Translating gives CASSATSLNEQFF. The J gene is TRBJ2-1, the V gene TRBV9, with TRBD2 identical over 7 bases. V gave up 3 bases and J gave up 7 bases; unmatched junction bases: 4. The germline V gene has CDR1 SGDLS and CDR2 YYNGEE. This CDR3 comprises 13 residues.

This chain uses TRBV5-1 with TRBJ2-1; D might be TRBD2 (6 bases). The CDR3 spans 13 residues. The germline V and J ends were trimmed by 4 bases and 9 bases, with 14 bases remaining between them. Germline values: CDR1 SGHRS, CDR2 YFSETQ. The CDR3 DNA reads TGCGCCAGCAGCGGGCCGAACGGGGGTGAGCAGTTCTTC. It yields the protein CASSGPNGGEQFF.

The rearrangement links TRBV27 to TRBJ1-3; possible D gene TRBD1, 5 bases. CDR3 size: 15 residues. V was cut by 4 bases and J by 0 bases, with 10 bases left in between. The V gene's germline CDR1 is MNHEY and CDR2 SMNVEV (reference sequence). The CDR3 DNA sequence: TGTGCCAGCAGTTATCAGGGCCACTCTGGAAACACCATATATTTT. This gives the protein CASSYQGHSGNTIYF.

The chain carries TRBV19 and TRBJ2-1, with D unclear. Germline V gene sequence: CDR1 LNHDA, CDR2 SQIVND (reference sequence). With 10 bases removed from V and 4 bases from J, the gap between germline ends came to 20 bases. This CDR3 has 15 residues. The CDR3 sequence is CATLPSDEAYNEQFF. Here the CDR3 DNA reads TGTGCCACCCTCCCCAGCGATGAGGCATACAATGAGCAGTTCTTC. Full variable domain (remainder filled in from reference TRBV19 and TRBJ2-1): DGGITQSPKYLFRKEGQNVTLSCEQNLNHDAMYWYRQDPGQGLRLIYYSQIVNDFQKGDIAEGYSVSREKKESFPLTVTSAQKNPTAFYLCATLPSDEAYNEQFFGPGTRLTVL.

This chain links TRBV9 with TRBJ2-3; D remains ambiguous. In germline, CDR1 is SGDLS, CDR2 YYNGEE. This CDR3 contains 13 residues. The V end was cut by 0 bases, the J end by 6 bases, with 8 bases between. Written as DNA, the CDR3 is TGTGCCAGCAGCGTAGGATTTTGGGATACGCAGTATTTT. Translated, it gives CASSVGFWDTQYF.

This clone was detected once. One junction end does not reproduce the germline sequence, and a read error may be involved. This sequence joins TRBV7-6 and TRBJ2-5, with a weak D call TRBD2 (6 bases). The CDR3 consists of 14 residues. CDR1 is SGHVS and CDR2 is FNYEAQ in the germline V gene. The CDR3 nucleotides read TGTGCCAGCAGCTTAATGGCTAGCGAAGAGACCCGGTACTTC. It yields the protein CASSLMASEETRYF.

The CDR3 sequence: CASSLEAGKGYEQYF. The CDR3 nucleotides read TGCGCCAGCAGCTTGGAGGCAGGGAAGGGCTACGAGCAGTACTTC. The chain couples TRBV5-1 to TRBJ2-7, with D perhaps matching TRBD1 (5 bases). The length of the CDR3 is 15 residues. CDR1 is SGHRS, CDR2 YFSETQ, per germline. Deletions cut 0 bases from V and 3 bases from J, with 13 bases between.

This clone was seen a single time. CDR3 sequence (DNA): TGTGCCAGCAGCTTAGGGATAGCCGGGGAGCTGTTTTTT. The encoded protein is CASSLGIAGELFF. The chain couples TRBV7-2 to TRBJ2-2; no firm D call. The V gene's germline CDR1 is SGHTA and CDR2 FQGNSA. The length of the CDR3 is 13 residues. Trimming took off 1 base at V and 6 bases at J, with 6 bases between the two ends.

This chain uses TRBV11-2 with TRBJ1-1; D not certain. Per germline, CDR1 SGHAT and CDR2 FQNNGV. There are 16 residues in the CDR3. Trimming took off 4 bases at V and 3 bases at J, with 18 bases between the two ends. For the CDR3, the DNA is TGTGCCAGCAGCTCCGTACGCCTAATTGGGGACACTGAAGCTTTCTTT. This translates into CASSSVRLIGDTEAFF.

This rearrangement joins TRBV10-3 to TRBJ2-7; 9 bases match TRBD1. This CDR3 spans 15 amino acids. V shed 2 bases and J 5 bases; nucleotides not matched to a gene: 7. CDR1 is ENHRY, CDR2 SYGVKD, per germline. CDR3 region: CAISERRDRENEQYF. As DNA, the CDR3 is TGTGCCATCAGTGAGCGCCGGGACAGGGAAAACGAGCAGTACTTC.

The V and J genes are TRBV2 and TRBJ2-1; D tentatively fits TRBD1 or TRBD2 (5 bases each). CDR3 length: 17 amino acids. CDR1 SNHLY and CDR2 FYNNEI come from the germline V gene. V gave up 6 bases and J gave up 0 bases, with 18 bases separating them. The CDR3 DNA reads TGTGCCAGCAGCCTTATTCCCAGGGAGAGCTCCTACAATGAGCAGTTCTTC. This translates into CASSLIPRESSYNEQFF.

Here the CDR3 reads CASSLDRVGELFF. DNA for the CDR3: TGTGCCAGCAGTTTAGACAGGGTCGGGGAGCTGTTTTTT. J is TRBJ2-2 and V is TRBV7-3, with 7 bases aligning to TRBD1. The germline V gene has CDR1 SGHTA and CDR2 FQGTGA. Trimming took 6 bases from V and 7 from J; bases not matched to a gene: 5. This CDR3 is built from 13 residues.

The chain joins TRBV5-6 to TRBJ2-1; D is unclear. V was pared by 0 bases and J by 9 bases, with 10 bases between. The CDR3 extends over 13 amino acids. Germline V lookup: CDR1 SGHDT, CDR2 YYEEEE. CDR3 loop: CASSLAGLGEQFF. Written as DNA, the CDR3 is TGTGCCAGCAGCTTGGCCGGTCTCGGTGAGCAGTTCTTC. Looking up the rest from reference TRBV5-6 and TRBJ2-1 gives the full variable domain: DAGVTQSPTHLIKTRGQQVTLRCSPKSGHDTVSWYQQALGQGPQFIFQYYEEEERQRGNFPDRFSGHQFPNYSSELNVNALLLGDSALYLCASSLAGLGEQFFGPGTRLTVL.

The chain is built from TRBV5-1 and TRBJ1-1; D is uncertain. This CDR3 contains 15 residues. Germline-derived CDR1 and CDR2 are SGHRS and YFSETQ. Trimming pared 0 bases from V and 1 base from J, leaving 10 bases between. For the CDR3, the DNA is TGCGCCAGCAGCTTGGAAGGACCTTCGAACACTGAAGCTTTCTTT. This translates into CASSLEGPSNTEAFF.

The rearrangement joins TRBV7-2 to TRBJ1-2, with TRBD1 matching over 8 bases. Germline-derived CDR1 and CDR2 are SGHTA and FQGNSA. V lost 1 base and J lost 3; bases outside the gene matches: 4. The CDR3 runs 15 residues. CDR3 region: CASSLGSDRDYGYTF. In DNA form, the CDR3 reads TGTGCCAGCAGCTTAGGGTCGGACAGGGACTATGGCTACACCTTC.

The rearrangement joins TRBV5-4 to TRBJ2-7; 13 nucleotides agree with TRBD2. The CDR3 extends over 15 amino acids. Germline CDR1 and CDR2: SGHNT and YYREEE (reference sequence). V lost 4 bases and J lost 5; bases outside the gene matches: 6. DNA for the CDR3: TGTGCCAGCAGCCAGGGACTAGCGGGATTCAACGAGCAGTACTTC. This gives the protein CASSQGLAGFNEQYF.

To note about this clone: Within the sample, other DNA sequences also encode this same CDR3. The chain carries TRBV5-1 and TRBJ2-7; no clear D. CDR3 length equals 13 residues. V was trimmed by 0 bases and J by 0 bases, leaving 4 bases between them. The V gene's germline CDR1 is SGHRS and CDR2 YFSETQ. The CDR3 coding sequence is TGCGCCAGCAGCTTGGTTGTCTCCTACGAGCAGTACTTC. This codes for CASSLVVSYEQYF.

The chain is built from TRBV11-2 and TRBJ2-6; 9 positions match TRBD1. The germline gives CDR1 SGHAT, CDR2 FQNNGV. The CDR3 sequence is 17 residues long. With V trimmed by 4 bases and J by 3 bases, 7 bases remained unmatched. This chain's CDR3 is CASSSFRTGVGANVLTF. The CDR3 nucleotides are TGTGCCAGCAGCTCGTTCCGGACAGGGGTTGGGGCCAACGTCCTGACTTTC.

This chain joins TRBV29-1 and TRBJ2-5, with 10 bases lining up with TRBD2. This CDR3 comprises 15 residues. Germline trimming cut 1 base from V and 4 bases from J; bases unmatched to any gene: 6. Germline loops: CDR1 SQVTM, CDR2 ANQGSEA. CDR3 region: CSVEVLAGVTETQYF. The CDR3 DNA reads TGCAGCGTTGAAGTCCTAGCGGGAGTCACAGAGACCCAGTACTTC.